Listed below are T cell receptor beta chains from one sample, sequenced in a study of blood T cell repertoires in COVID-19. Sequencing was performed with immunoSEQ multiplex PCR; in TCRdb, only in-frame clones are kept and a portion is missing. Counted here are 250,000 to 350,000 clones, roughly 90% occurring once; the ten biggest clones make up around 10%. The sequencing input was peripheral blood. These receptor sequences come from a woman aged 30 to 39 with COVID-19, enrolled during active disease. The CDR3 runs from the conserved cysteine through the conserved F or W. Each record gives: V gene, clone size, D gene, J gene, CDR3 protein, CDR3 DNA. The D gene is left open where the match is weak. Size tells how often a clone was seen (once, few, many) or the class of an expanded clone, and some rows leave it out.

TRBV27	NA	NA	TRBJ1-2	CASSLTPDYGYTF	TGTGCCAGCAGTTTAACCCCAGACTATGGCTACACCTTC
TRBV28	NA	NA	TRBJ1-4	CASSYIGGAQEKLFF	TGTGCCAGCAGTTACATTGGGGGGGCGCAGGAAAAACTGTTTTTT
TRBV4-2	NA	TRBD2	TRBJ2-7	CASSQGGTSGALWYEQYF	TGTGCCAGCAGCCAGGGGGGGACTAGCGGGGCGTTATGGTACGAGCAGTACTTC
TRBV9	NA	NA	TRBJ1-6	CASSVEWTEDSPLHF	TGTGCCAGCAGCGTAGAGTGGACGGAGGATTCACCCCTCCACTTT
TRBV2	NA	TRBD2	TRBJ2-7	CASSEYSGRGTEQYF	TGTGCCAGCAGTGAATATAGCGGGAGGGGAACCGAGCAGTACTTC
TRBV30	NA	NA	TRBJ1-2	CAWSAGVGYGYTF	TGTGCCTGGAGCGCAGGGGTGGGCTATGGCTACACCTTC
TRBV7-9	NA	NA	TRBJ1-4	CASSFRGSDEKLFF	TGTGCCAGCAGCTTTCGGGGGTCAGATGAAAAACTGTTTTTT
TRBV4-1	once	TRBD1	TRBJ2-7	CASSQPTSGTGSYEQYF	TGCGCCAGCAGCCAGCCAACCTCCGGGACAGGTTCCTACGAGCAGTACTTC
TRBV30	NA	NA	TRBJ2-3	CAWSVLKLDTQYF	TGTGCCTGGAGTGTACTGAAATTAGATACGCAGTATTTT
TRBV29-1	NA	TRBD1	TRBJ2-7	CSVEEPMDRGYEQYF	TGCAGCGTTGAAGAACCTATGGACAGGGGCTACGAGCAGTACTTC
TRBV11-2	NA	NA	TRBJ2-7	CASSQGANEQYF	TGTGCCAGCAGCCAAGGGGCCAACGAGCAGTACTTC
TRBV5-1	NA	TRBD1	TRBJ1-4	CASSPQGVFNEKLFF	TGCGCCAGCAGCCCTCAGGGGGTCTTTAATGAAAAACTGTTTTTT
TRBV19	NA	TRBD1	TRBJ1-1	CASSWGQGYTEAFF	TGTGCCAGTAGTTGGGGACAGGGGTACACTGAAGCTTTCTTT
TRBV10-1	NA	TRBD1	TRBJ2-7	CASSEDPDRDLYEQYF	TGCGCCAGCAGTGAGGATCCGGACAGGGACCTTTACGAGCAGTACTTC
TRBV19	NA	NA	TRBJ2-7	CASSTGIFGPYEQYF	TGTGCCAGTAGTACGGGGATCTTCGGCCCCTACGAGCAGTACTTC
TRBV4-3	NA	TRBD2	TRBJ2-2	CASSRGLAERAGELFF	TGCGCCAGCAGCCGGGGACTAGCGGAGAGGGCCGGGGAGCTGTTTTTT
TRBV6-2/TRBV6-3	NA	TRBD2	TRBJ2-4	CASSGGGGRIAKNIQYF	TGTGCCAGCAGTGGGGGCGGGGGGCGGATAGCCAAAAACATTCAGTACTTC
TRBV27	NA	NA	TRBJ1-5	CASSLGQNQPQHF	TGTGCCAGCAGCCTAGGACAAAATCAGCCCCAGCATTTT
TRBV28	NA	NA	TRBJ1-1	CASSSRVNTEAFF	TGTGCCAGTTCCTCACGGGTGAACACTGAAGCTTTCTTT
TRBV3-1/TRBV3-2	NA	NA	TRBJ2-3	CASSQGPTRQGDTQYF	TGTGCCAGCAGCCAAGGGCCTACAAGGCAGGGAGATACGCAGTATTTT
TRBV6-5	NA	NA	TRBJ1-5	CASSYGQGQPQHF	TGTGCCAGCAGTTACGGTCAGGGTCAGCCCCAGCATTTT
TRBV7-2	NA	NA	TRBJ1-1	CASSLYGTEAFF	TGTGCCAGCAGCTTATACGGCACTGAAGCTTTCTTT
TRBV28	few	NA	TRBJ1-5	CASSFPNRDQPQHF	TGTGCCAGCAGTTTCCCCAACAGGGATCAGCCCCAGCATTTT
TRBV5-1	once	NA	TRBJ1-4	CASSPLAANEKLFF	TGCGCCAGCAGCCCTTTGGCAGCTAATGAAAAACTGTTTTTT
TRBV7-6	NA	TRBD2	TRBJ2-1	CASSSPGAGGTYNEQFF	TGTGCCAGCAGCTCCCCTGGGGCGGGAGGCACCTACAATGAGCAGTTCTTC
TRBV7-9	NA	TRBD2	TRBJ2-7	CASSFSGAYEQYF	TGTGCCAGCAGCTTTAGCGGGGCCTACGAGCAGTACTTC
TRBV10-3	NA	TRBD2	TRBJ2-7	CAISESGGYEQYF	TGTGCCATCAGTGAGTCGGGGGGGTACGAGCAGTACTTC
TRBV11-1	NA	TRBD1	TRBJ2-1	CASSLAPQGAYNEQFF	TGTGCCAGCAGCTTAGCGCCTCAGGGGGCCTACAATGAGCAGTTCTTC
TRBV3-1/TRBV3-2	NA	NA	TRBJ2-2	CASSQDTGNTGELFF	TGTGCCAGCAGCCAAGATACAGGGAACACCGGGGAGCTGTTTTTT
TRBV5-6	NA	TRBD1	TRBJ1-3	CASSLTGQSPENTIYF	TGTGCCAGCAGCTTGACGGGACAGTCCCCGGAAAACACCATATATTTT
TRBV24-1	NA	NA	TRBJ1-2	CATSRAGRDGYTF	TGTGCCACCAGTAGGGCAGGGAGGGATGGCTACACCTTC
TRBV7-9	NA	TRBD1	TRBJ1-2	CASSLLTGGHGYTF	TGTGCCAGCAGCCTCCTGACAGGGGGACATGGCTACACCTTC
TRBV19	NA	TRBD1	TRBJ2-1	CASSRDRVDEQFF	TGTGCCAGTAGTAGGGACAGAGTGGATGAGCAGTTCTTC
TRBV6-5	NA	TRBD2	TRBJ2-2	CASSYTSGKGGELFF	TGTGCCAGCAGTTACACTAGCGGGAAGGGCGGGGAGCTGTTTTTT
TRBV19	NA	TRBD1	TRBJ2-2	CATGRRTGELFF	TGTGCGACAGGGCGGCGGACCGGGGAGCTGTTTTTT
TRBV9	NA	NA	TRBJ2-1	CASSSRVADYNEQFF	TGTGCCAGCAGCTCCAGGGTAGCGGACTACAATGAGCAGTTCTTC
TRBV5-6	once	NA	TRBJ1-3	CASSPSGDTIYF	TGTGCCAGCAGCCCCTCGGGGGACACCATATATTTT
TRBV30	NA	NA	TRBJ2-7	CAWSVGGNEQYF	TGTGCCTGGAGTGTAGGAGGGAACGAGCAGTACTTC
TRBV3-1/TRBV3-2	NA	TRBD2	TRBJ2-3	CASRGLAGGKDTQYF	TGTGCCAGCAGAGGGCTAGCGGGAGGCAAAGATACGCAGTATTTT
TRBV5-1	few	NA	TRBJ2-5	CASSQAYSPRETQYF	TGCGCCAGCAGCCAAGCCTACAGTCCCAGAGAGACCCAGTACTTC
TRBV20-1	NA	NA	TRBJ1-2	CSARWEAGYTF	TGCAGTGCTAGGTGGGAGGCGGGCTACACCTTC
TRBV11-3	NA	TRBD1	TRBJ2-4	CASSLEYGTGRLVAKNIQYF	TGTGCCAGCAGCTTAGAATATGGGACAGGGCGCTTGGTAGCCAAAAACATTCAGTACTTC
TRBV28	NA	TRBD1	TRBJ1-6	CASSSITGGNSPLHF	TGTGCCAGCAGTTCTATAACAGGGGGTAATTCACCCCTCCACTTT
TRBV7-9	NA	TRBD1	TRBJ2-3	CASSSPLWDRSTDTQYF	TGTGCCAGCAGCAGCCCCCTGTGGGACAGGAGCACAGATACGCAGTATTTT
TRBV6-5	NA	TRBD1	TRBJ1-1	CASRQGRTTEAFF	TGTGCCAGCAGACAGGGGAGGACTACTGAAGCTTTCTTT
TRBV7-9	NA	NA	TRBJ2-7	CASSLEDRYYEQYF	TGTGCCAGCAGCTTAGAAGACAGATATTACGAGCAGTACTTC